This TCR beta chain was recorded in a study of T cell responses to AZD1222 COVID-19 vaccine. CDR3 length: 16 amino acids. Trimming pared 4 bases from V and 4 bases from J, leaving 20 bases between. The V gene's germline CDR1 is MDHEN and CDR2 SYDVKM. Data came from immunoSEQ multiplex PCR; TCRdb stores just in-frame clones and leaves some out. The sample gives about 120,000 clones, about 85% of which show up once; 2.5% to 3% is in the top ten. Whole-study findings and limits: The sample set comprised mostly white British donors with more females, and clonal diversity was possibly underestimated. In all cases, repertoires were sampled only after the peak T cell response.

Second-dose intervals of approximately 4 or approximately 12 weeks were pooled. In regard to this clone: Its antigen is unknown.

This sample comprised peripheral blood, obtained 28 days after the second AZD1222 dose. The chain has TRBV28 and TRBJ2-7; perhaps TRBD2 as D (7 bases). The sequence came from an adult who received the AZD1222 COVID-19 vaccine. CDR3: CASSSGGVPLPYEQYF. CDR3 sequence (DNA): TGTGCCAGCAGTTCGGGGGGCGTCCCACTCCCGTACGAGCAGTACTTC.